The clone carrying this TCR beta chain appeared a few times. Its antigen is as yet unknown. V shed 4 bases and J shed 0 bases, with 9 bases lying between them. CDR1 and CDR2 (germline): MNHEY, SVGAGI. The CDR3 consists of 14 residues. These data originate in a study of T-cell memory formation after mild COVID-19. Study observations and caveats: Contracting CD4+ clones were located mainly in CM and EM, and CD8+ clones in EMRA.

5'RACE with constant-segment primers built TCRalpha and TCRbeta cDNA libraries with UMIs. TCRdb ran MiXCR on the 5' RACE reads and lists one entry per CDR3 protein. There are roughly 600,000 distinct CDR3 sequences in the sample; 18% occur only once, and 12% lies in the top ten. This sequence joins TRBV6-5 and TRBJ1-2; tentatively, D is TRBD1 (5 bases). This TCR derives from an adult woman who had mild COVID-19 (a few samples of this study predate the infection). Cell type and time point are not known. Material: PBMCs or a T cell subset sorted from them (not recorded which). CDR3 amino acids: CASSSYRTNYGYTF. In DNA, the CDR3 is TGTGCCAGCAGTTCCTACAGGACTAACTATGGCTACACCTTC.